This record covers a single TCR beta chain. The antigen is undetermined. With 60 Vbeta and 13 Jbeta primers, the PCR was carried out. In the original workflow: Among the unique TCR beta chains that a later analysis counted, 70 million to 85 million in all, roughly 11 million were shared. The repertoire was sequenced with immunoSEQ multiplex PCR; TCRdb's copy has only in-frame clones and lacks some. Clone size and the V and J calls come from that table; the DNA yielded D and trimming. Counted here are around 150,000 clones, roughly 79% occurring once; the ten biggest clones make up roughly 7.5%. The CDR3 covers 16 residues. These data are taken from a study of cytomegalovirus exposure and HLA in healthy donors. Overall study results and limits: For presence/absence analyses, sequencing depth was assumed to be roughly uniform across donors. Earlier findings revealed that most TCR beta V segments proved productive either about 87% or about 30% of the time.

The sample comprised PBMCs. This clonotype was sampled from a male donor in good health and CMV-seropositive. V and J are TRBV21-1 and TRBJ2-1; the table's D call, TRBD2, was not checked against the DNA. TRBV21-1 constitutes a pseudogene. The DNA for the CDR3 is TGTGCCAGCAGCAAAAGCGGCCGGAGGTCCTACAATGAGCAGTTCTTC. Protein: CASSKSGRRSYNEQFF.